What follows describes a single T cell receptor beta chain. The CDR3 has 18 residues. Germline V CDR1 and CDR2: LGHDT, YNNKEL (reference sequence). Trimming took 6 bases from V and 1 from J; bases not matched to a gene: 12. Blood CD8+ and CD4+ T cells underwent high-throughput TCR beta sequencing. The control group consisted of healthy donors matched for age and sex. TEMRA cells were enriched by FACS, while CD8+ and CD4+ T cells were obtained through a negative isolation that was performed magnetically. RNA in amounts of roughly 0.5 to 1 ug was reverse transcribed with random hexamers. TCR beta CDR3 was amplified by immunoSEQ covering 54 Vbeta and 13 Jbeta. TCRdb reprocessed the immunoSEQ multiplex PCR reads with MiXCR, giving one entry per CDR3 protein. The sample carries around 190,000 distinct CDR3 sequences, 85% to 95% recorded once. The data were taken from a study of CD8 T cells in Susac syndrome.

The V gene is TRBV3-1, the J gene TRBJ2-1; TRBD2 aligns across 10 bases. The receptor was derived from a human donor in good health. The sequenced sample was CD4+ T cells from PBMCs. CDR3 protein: CASREGPAGGLSYNEQFF. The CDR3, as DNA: TGTGCCAGCAGGGAGGGGCCAGCGGGGGGGCTGTCCTACAATGAGCAGTTCTTC.